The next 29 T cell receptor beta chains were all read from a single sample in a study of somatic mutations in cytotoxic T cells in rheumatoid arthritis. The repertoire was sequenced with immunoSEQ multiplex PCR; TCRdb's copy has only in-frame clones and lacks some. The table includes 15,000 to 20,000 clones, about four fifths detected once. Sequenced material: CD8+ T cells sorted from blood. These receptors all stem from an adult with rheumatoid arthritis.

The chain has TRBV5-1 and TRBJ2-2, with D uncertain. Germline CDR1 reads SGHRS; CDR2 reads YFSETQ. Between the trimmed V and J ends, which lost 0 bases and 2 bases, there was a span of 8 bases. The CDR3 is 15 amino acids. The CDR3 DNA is TGCGCCAGCAGCTTGGCGGCTCTTAACACCGGGGAGCTGTTTTTT. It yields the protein CASSLAALNTGELFF.

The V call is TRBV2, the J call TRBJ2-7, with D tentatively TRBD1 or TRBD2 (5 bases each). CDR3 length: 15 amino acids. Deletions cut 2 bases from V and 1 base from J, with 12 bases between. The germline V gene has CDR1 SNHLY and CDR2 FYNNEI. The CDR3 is CASSEIRDESYEQYF. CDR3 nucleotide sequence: TGTGCCAGCAGTGAAATCCGGGACGAGTCCTACGAGCAGTACTTC.

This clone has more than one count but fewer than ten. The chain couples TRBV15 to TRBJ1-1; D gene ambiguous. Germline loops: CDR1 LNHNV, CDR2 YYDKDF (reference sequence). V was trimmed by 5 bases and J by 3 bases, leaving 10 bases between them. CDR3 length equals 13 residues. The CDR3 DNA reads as TGTGCCACCAGCGAGGAGGAGGACACTGAAGCTTTCTTT. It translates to CATSEEEDTEAFF.

CDR3 in DNA: TGTGCCAGCAGCTTAGGGGTAGCGGGAGAGGGTGAGCAGTTCTTC. The encoded protein is CASSLGVAGEGEQFF. The chain links TRBV11-2 to TRBJ2-1; 9 nucleotides line up with TRBD2. The germline V gene has CDR1 SGHAT and CDR2 FQNNGV. The length of the CDR3 is 15 residues. V was pared by 1 base and J by 9 bases, with 7 bases of the junction left unmatched. Looking up the rest from reference TRBV11-2 and TRBJ2-1 gives the full variable domain: EAGVAQSPRYKIIEKRQSVAFWCNPISGHATLYWYQQILGQGPKLLIQFQNNGVVDDSQLPKDRFSAERLKGVDSTLKIQPAKLEDSAVYLCASSLGVAGEGEQFFGPGTRLTVL.

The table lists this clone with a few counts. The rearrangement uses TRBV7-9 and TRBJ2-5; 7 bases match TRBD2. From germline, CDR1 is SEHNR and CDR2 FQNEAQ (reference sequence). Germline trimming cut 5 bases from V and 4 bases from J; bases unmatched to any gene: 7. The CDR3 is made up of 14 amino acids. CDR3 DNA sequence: TGTGCCAGCAGCGGGGGGGGGATAACAGAGACCCAGTACTTC. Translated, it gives CASSGGGITETQYF.

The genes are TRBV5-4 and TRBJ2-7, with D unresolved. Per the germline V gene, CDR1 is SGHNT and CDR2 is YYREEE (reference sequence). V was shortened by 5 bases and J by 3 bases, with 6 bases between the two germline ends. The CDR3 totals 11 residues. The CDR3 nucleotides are TGTGCCAGCAGTAGGGACTACGAGCAGTACTTC. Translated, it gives CASSRDYEQYF.

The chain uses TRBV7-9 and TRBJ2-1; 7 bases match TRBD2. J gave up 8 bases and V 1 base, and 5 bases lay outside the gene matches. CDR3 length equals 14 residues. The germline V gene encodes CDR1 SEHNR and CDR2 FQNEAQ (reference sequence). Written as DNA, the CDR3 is TGTGCCAGCAGCTTAGAAGGACTAGTGCATGAGCAGTTCTTC. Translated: CASSLEGLVHEQFF.

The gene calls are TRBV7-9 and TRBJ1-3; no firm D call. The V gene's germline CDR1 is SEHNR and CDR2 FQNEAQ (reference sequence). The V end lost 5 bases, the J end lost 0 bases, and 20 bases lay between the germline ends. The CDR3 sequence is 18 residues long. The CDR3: CASSPGPQRSGSGNTIYF. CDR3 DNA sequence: TGTGCCAGCAGCCCCGGGCCGCAGCGCAGCGGCTCTGGAAACACCATATATTTT.

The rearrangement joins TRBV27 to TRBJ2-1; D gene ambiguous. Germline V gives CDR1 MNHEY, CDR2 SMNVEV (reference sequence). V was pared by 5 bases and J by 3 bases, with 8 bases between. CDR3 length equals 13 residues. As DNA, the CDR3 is TGTGCCAGCAGTCTATACAGCTACAATGAGCAGTTCTTC. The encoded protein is CASSLYSYNEQFF.

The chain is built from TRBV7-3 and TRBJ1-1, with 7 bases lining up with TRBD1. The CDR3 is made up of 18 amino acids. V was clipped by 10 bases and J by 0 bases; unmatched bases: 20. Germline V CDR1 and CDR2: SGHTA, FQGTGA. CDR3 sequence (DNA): TGTGCCACCACTGGAAGGGGGCACGAACTATCCATGAACACTGAAGCTTTCTTT. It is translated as CATTGRGHELSMNTEAFF.

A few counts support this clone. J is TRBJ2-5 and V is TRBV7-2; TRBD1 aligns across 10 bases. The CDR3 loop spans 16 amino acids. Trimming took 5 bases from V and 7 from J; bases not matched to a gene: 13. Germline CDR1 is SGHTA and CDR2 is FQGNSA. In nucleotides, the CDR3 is TGTGCCAGCAGCCCTATCCCGGGACAGGGGTTCGGGACCCAGTACTTC. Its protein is CASSPIPGQGFGTQYF.

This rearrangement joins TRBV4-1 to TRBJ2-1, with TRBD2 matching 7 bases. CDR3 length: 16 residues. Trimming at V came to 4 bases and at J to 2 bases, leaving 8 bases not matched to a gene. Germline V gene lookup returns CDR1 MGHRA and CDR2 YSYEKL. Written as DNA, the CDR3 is TGCGCCAGCAGCCTACGGGGCGGGAGCGCCTACAATGAGCAGTTCTTC. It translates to CASSLRGGSAYNEQFF.

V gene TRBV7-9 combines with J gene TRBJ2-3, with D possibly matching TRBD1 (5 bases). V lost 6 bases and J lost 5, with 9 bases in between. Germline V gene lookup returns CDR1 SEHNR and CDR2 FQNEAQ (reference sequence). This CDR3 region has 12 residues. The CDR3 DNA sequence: TGTGCCAGCAGTTTCAGGGAAGATACGCAGTATTTT. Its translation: CASSFREDTQYF.

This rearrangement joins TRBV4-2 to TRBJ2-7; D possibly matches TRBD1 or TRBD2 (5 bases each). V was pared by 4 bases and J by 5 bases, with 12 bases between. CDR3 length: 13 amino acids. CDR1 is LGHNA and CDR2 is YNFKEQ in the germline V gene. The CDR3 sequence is CASSLWDADEQYF. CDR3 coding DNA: TGTGCCAGCAGCCTATGGGACGCTGACGAGCAGTACTTC.

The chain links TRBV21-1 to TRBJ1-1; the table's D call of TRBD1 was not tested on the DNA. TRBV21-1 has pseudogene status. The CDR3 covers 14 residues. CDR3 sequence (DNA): TGTGCCAGCAGCCGGACAGGGACGAACACTGAAGCTTTCTTT. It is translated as CASSRTGTNTEAFF.

CDR3: CASSLGTGSDEQYF. CDR3 sequence (DNA): TGTGCCAGCAGCTTGGGGACAGGATCCGACGAGCAGTACTTC. The gene calls are TRBV5-6 and TRBJ2-7; the match to TRBD1 covers 7 bases. CDR1 and CDR2 (germline): SGHDT, YYEEEE. This CDR3 region has 14 residues. Unmatched junction bases numbered 5, after V lost 0 bases and J lost 5 bases.

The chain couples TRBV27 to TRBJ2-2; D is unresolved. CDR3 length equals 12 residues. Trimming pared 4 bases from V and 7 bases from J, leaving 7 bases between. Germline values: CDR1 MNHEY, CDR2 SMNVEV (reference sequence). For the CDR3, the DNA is TGTGCCAGCAGTTCCGGCGACGGGGAGCTGTTTTTT. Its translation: CASSSGDGELFF.

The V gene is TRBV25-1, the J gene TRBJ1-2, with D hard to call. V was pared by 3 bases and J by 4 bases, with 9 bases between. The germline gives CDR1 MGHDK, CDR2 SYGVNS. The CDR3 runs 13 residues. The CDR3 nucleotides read TGTGCCAGCAGTGAGAGAGGGTTCTATGGCTACACCTTC. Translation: CASSERGFYGYTF.

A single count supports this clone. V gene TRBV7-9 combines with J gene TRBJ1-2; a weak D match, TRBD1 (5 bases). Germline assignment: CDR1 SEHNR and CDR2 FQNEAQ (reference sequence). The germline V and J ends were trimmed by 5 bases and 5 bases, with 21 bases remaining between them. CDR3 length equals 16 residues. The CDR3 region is CASSPPRGGEGYGYTF. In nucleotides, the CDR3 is TGTGCCAGCAGCCCGCCGAGGGGAGGGGAAGGGTATGGCTACACCTTC.

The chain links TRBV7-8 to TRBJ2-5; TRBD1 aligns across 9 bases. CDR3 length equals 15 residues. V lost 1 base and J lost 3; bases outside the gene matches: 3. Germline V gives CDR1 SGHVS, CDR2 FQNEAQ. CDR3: CASSLEDRGKETQYF. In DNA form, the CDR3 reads TGTGCCAGCAGCTTAGAGGACAGGGGAAAAGAGACCCAGTACTTC.

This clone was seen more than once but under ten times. The CDR3 bases are TGTGCCAGCAGGGTACAGGGGACGGCTCAGCCCCAGCATTTT. Residues: CASRVQGTAQPQHF. The chain has TRBV6-1 and TRBJ1-5; 7 nucleotides agree with TRBD1. J lost 6 bases, V lost 6 bases, and 8 bases had no gene match. This CDR3 spans 14 amino acids. The V gene's germline CDR1 is MNHNS and CDR2 SASEGT.

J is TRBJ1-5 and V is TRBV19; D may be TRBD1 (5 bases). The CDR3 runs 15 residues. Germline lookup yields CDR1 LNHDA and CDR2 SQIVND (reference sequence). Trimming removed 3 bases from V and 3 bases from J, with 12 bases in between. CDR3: CASSIGGYTNQPQHF. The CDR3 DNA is TGTGCCAGTAGTATCGGGGGGTATACCAATCAGCCCCAGCATTTT.

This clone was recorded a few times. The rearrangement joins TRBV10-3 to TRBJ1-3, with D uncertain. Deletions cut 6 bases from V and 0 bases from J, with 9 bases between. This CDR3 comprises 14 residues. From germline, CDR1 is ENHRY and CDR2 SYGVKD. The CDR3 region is CAIRDGPSGNTIYF. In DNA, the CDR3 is TGTGCCATCAGGGACGGTCCCTCTGGAAACACCATATATTTT.

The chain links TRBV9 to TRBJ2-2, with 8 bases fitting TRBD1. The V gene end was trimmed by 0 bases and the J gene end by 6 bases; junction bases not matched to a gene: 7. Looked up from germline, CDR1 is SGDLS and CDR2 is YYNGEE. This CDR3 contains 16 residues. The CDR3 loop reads CASSVGDQGAAGELFF. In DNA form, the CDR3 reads TGTGCCAGCAGCGTAGGGGATCAGGGGGCCGCCGGGGAGCTGTTTTTT.

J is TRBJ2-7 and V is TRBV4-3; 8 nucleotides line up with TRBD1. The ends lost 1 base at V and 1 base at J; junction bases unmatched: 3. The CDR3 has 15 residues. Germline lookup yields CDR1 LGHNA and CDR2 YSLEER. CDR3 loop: CASSQGTGKSYEQYF. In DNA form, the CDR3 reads TGCGCCAGCAGCCAAGGGACAGGGAAATCCTACGAGCAGTACTTC.

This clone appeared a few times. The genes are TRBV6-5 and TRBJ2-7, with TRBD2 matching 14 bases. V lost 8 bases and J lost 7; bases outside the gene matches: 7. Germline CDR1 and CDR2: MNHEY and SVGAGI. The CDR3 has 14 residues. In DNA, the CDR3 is TGTGCCAGCCAGGCCGGGACTAGCGGGAGTGAGCAGTACTTC. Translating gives CASQAGTSGSEQYF.

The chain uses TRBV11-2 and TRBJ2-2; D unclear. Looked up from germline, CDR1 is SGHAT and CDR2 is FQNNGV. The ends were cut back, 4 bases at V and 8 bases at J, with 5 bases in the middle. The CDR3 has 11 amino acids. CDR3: CASSSLGELFF. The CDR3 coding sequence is TGTGCCAGCAGCTCCTTAGGGGAGCTGTTTTTT.

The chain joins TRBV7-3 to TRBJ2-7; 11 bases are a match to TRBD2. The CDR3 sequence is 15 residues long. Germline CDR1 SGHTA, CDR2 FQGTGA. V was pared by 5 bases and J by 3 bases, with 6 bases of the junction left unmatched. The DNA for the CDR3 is TGTGCCAGCAGCCCCCAACTAGCGGGAGTCTACGAGCAGTACTTC. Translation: CASSPQLAGVYEQYF.

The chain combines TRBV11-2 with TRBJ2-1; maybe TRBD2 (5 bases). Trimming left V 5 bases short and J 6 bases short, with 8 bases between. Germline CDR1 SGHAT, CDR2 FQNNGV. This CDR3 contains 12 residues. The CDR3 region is CASSTSGNEQFF. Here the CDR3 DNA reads TGTGCCAGCAGCACGAGCGGCAATGAGCAGTTCTTC.